The 14 T cell receptor beta chains below come from one sample, sequenced in a study of TIL therapy for anti-PD-1-resistant metastatic lung cancer. Documented time point: pre-treatment sample, taken before nivolumab and TIL therapy. The immunoSEQ assay was v3. Some clones are missing from TCRdb's copy, which holds only in-frame ones; the method was immunoSEQ multiplex PCR. The data contain about 50,000 clones, approximately 79% of them singletons. This specimen consisted of blood, obtained at baseline. Receptors originate from a woman aged 30-79 years with non-small cell lung cancer.

The chain combines TRBV4-1 with TRBJ2-5; 8 bases map to TRBD1. Germline V gene data show CDR1 as MGHRA and CDR2 as YSYEKL. The CDR3 is 14 residues long. V trimming: 3 bases; J trimming: 4 bases; junction bases outside the gene matches: 4. CDR3 bases: TGCGCCAGCAGCCAGGTTGACAGGGGAGAGACCCAGTACTTC. Its translation: CASSQVDRGETQYF.

This clone has just one count. The V and J genes are TRBV6-4 and TRBJ2-1, with TRBD2 matching over 10 bases. The V and J ends lost 6 bases and 0 bases, in that order; junction bases with no gene match: 11. The CDR3 has 18 residues. Germline CDR1 and CDR2: MRHNA and SNTAGT. CDR3 DNA sequence: TGTGCCAGCAGAAGGAGCGGGGGGGCGGACGCCTCCTACAATGAGCAGTTCTTC. It encodes CASRRSGGADASYNEQFF.

This clone has only a few counts. V and J are TRBV4-1 and TRBJ1-2, with 9 bases lining up with TRBD1. The V gene's germline CDR1 is MGHRA and CDR2 YSYEKL. This CDR3 is built from 16 residues. With V trimmed by 1 base and J by 4 bases, 7 bases remained unmatched. This CDR3 reads CASSQVSDRGSYGYTF. The CDR3 DNA is TGCGCCAGCAGCCAAGTGTCGGACAGGGGCTCCTATGGCTACACCTTC.

The chain is built from TRBV27 and TRBJ2-3, with a possible D match to TRBD2 (6 bases). The germline V and J ends were trimmed by 8 bases and 5 bases, with 8 bases remaining between them. The germline gives CDR1 MNHEY, CDR2 SMNVEV (reference sequence). The CDR3 sequence is 11 residues long. The CDR3 nucleotides read TGTGCCAGCCTGGGGGGAGATACGCAGTATTTT. Its translation is CASLGGDTQYF.

The V call is TRBV11-2, the J call TRBJ2-7; 7 bases agree with TRBD1. Germline values: CDR1 SGHAT, CDR2 FQNNGV. Trimming at V came to 1 base and at J to 3 bases, leaving 9 bases not matched to a gene. This CDR3 has 16 residues. CDR3: CASSLGFPGQHYEQYF. The CDR3 region has the DNA TGTGCCAGCAGCTTAGGGTTCCCGGGACAGCACTACGAGCAGTACTTC.

The chain recombines TRBV7-6 with TRBJ2-3, with D perhaps matching TRBD1 (6 bases). Deletions cut 4 bases from V and 0 bases from J, with 14 bases between. CDR1 and CDR2 (germline): SGHVS, FNYEAQ. The CDR3 runs to 16 residues. CDR3 amino acids: CASSSIGQTSTDTQYF. CDR3 DNA: TGTGCCAGCAGCTCAATTGGACAGACTAGCACAGATACGCAGTATTTT.

The V and J genes are TRBV7-9 and TRBJ2-3, with 7 bases lining up with TRBD2. CDR1 is SEHNR, CDR2 FQNEAQ, per germline (reference sequence). Trimming cost V 2 bases and J 1 base; bases outside gene matches: 3. The CDR3 is 15 residues long. In nucleotides, the CDR3 is TGTGCCAGCAGCTTAACAAGCGGGGGCACAGATACGCAGTATTTT. It specifies CASSLTSGGTDTQYF. The variable domain in full, completed from reference TRBV7-9 and TRBJ2-3, reads DTGVSQNPRHKITKRGQNVTFRCDPISEHNRLYWYRQTLGQGPEFLTYFQNEAQLEKSRLLSDRFSAERPKGSFSTLEIQRTEQGDSAMYLCASSLTSGGTDTQYFGPGTRLTVL.

This chain uses TRBV10-3 with TRBJ2-1, with D unresolved. This CDR3 has 14 amino acids. The V gene lost 3 bases and the J gene lost 7 bases, with 13 bases spanning the gap. Per germline, CDR1 ENHRY and CDR2 SYGVKD. The CDR3 protein is CAISDRVLANEQFF. The CDR3 region has the DNA TGTGCCATCAGTGATCGAGTCCTTGCGAATGAGCAGTTCTTC.

The rearrangement joins TRBV30 to TRBJ2-1; 8 bases agree with TRBD2. The V gene end was trimmed by 1 base and the J gene end by 7 bases; junction bases not matched to a gene: 12. Germline assignment: CDR1 GTSNPN and CDR2 SVGIG (reference sequence). The CDR3 loop spans 16 amino acids. CDR3 loop: CAWSAPGSSGVNEQFF. The DNA of the CDR3 is TGTGCCTGGAGTGCCCCCGGTAGTAGCGGGGTGAATGAGCAGTTCTTC.

The rearrangement joins TRBV27 to TRBJ2-1; D unresolved. The ends were cut back, 3 bases at V and 9 bases at J, with 3 bases in the middle. CDR3 length equals 10 residues. Germline loops: CDR1 MNHEY, CDR2 SMNVEV (reference sequence). The DNA for the CDR3 is TGTGCCAGCAGTTTGGGTGAGCAGTTCTTC. Protein: CASSLGEQFF.

This clone was seen a few times. The chain carries TRBV2 and TRBJ2-4, with TRBD2 matching over 7 bases. There are 15 residues in the CDR3. The germline V gene encodes CDR1 SNHLY and CDR2 FYNNEI. The V and J ends lost 5 bases and 7 bases, in that order; junction bases with no gene match: 11. CDR3: CASSLSGIMTNIQYF. CDR3 nucleotide sequence: TGTGCCAGCAGTCTAAGCGGGATAATGACGAACATTCAGTACTTC. Full variable domain (missing parts from reference TRBV2 and TRBJ2-4): EPEVTQTPSHQVTQMGQEVILRCVPISNHLYFYWYRQILGQKVEFLVSFYNNEISEKSEIFDDQFSVERPDGSNFTLKIRSTKLEDSAMYFCASSLSGIMTNIQYFGAGTRLSVL.

This sequence joins TRBV28 and TRBJ2-2; D unclear. CDR3 length equals 17 residues. Germline V gene sequence: CDR1 MDHEN, CDR2 SYDVKM. Trimming shortened V by 6 bases and J by 1 base, and 18 bases separated the two germline ends. In DNA form, the CDR3 reads TGTGCCAGCAGGACCCCTGGGATTCGAAGGAACACCGGGGAGCTGTTTTTT. This gives the protein CASRTPGIRRNTGELFF.

A single count supports this clone. The V and J genes are TRBV5-4 and TRBJ2-3, with D unclear. This CDR3 has 16 amino acids. V lost 3 bases, J lost 2 bases, and 16 bases lay in between. Germline CDR1 SGHNT, CDR2 YYREEE (reference sequence). Here the CDR3 DNA reads TGTGCCAGCAGCTCCCAGCCAAGTTGGGACACAGATACGCAGTATTTT. Protein product: CASSSQPSWDTDTQYF.

The rearrangement links TRBV7-8 to TRBJ2-3, with D hard to call. The CDR3 is made up of 15 amino acids. Germline CDR1 SGHVS, CDR2 FQNEAQ. V was clipped by 4 bases and J by 2 bases, with 13 bases between them. The CDR3 here is CASSSRVRVTDTQYF. The CDR3, as DNA: TGTGCCAGCAGCTCCCGGGTCCGGGTCACAGATACGCAGTATTTT.